Listed below are T cell receptor beta chains from one sample, sequenced in a study of OX40 agonist ivuxolimab in advanced cancers. Assay used: immunoSEQ multiplex PCR; TCRdb lists only in-frame clones, some missing. The sample holds about 46,000 clones, around 89% seen once. Specimen: CD4+ or CD8+ T cells sorted from blood, collected in a trial of the OX40 agonist ivuxolimab. The receptors come from an adult with an advanced solid tumor such as melanoma, head and neck, liver or kidney cancer. CDR3s include the opening cysteine and the closing phenylalanine or tryptophan. The D gene is left open where the match is weak. Expanded clones get a size class; other rows say once, few or many, or leave the size out.

cdr3_nt cdr3_aa v_call d_call clone_size j_call
TGTGCCAGCAGCCCTTACCTGACGGGGAATAGTGAAGCTTTCTTT CASSPYLTGNSEAFF TRBV6-5 - once TRBJ1-1
TGCAGCGTTTTGACTCAGGGGGAGCAGTACTTC CSVLTQGEQYF TRBV29-1 - - TRBJ2-7
TGTGCCAGCAGTTACTCCAGGACGGGTAATGAAAAACTGTTTTTT CASSYSRTGNEKLFF TRBV6-5 - - TRBJ1-4
TGTGCCAGCAGCTTAGGAAGTGGGGGAGGCACTGAAGCTTTCTTT CASSLGSGGGTEAFF TRBV11-2 - - TRBJ1-1
TGTGCTAGTGGTTCTCCACAAGGGGCTTTCTTT CASGSPQGAFF TRBV12-5 - - TRBJ1-1
TGTGCCAGCAGTTACGGCAGGGGTTACTACGAGCAGTACTTC CASSYGRGYYEQYF TRBV6-6 - - TRBJ2-7
TGTGCCAGCAGCTTCCAGCCTCAACTGGCAGGCACAGATACGCAGTATTTT CASSFQPQLAGTDTQYF TRBV7-6 - once TRBJ2-3
TGTGCCAGCAGCGGGACTAGCGGAGGGAATGAGCAGTTCTTC CASSGTSGGNEQFF TRBV7-9 TRBD2 once TRBJ2-1
TGTGCCAGCAGCTCCCCGCAGGGGTACTCCTCTGGAAACACCATATATTTT CASSSPQGYSSGNTIYF TRBV7-2 - - TRBJ1-3
TGTGCCAGCAGCCAAAGAGGCGGGGGCTACACCTTC CASSQRGGGYTF TRBV9 - - TRBJ1-2
TGTGCCAGCAGCCAAGATCGGGGTGGATTTAACTATGGCTACACCTTC CASSQDRGGFNYGYTF TRBV14 - - TRBJ1-2
TGTGCCAGCAGTGAGTTGGCAGGGGGCCTCTACGAGCAGTACTTC CASSELAGGLYEQYF TRBV6-1 TRBD1 - TRBJ2-7
TGTGCCAGCAGCTTGGAAGGGTCCCGCTATGGCTACACCTTC CASSLEGSRYGYTF TRBV5-6 - - TRBJ1-2
TGTGCCAGCAGTTACCCTCAGGGAGAAGCTTTCTTT CASSYPQGEAFF TRBV6-5 - - TRBJ1-1
TGTGCTAGTGGAGCGGGGGTGATCAATGAGCAGTTCTTC CASGAGVINEQFF TRBV12-5 TRBD2 once TRBJ2-1
TGTGCCAGCAGCTTCCTAGCGGGGGGCACCGGGGAGCTGTTTTTT CASSFLAGGTGELFF TRBV7-3 TRBD2 - TRBJ2-2
TGTGCCAGCAGCCCCGGGAGGGGCGAAAATGAGCAGTTCTTC CASSPGRGENEQFF TRBV11-2 TRBD2 - TRBJ2-1
TGTGCCAGCAGTCAGAGTTACAACAGCCTAATACCGTCAACTAATGAAAAACTGTTTTTT CASSQSYNSLIPSTNEKLFF TRBV27 - - TRBJ1-4
TGTGCCAGCAGTTACGGGGGCACTGAAGCTTTCTTT CASSYGGTEAFF TRBV7-2 - - TRBJ1-1
TGTGCTAGTGGTTTGTTATCGGGACAGCGGGGGACCCAGTACTTC CASGLLSGQRGTQYF TRBV12-5 - - TRBJ2-5
TGTGCCAGCAGTGAATTTTTCGGGGGGAGCACGTTGAATACGCAGTATTTT CASSEFFGGSTLNTQYF TRBV25-1 TRBD2 once TRBJ2-3
TGTGCCAGTAGTTTCGGACTAGCGGGGGACTACGAGCAGTACTTC CASSFGLAGDYEQYF TRBV19 TRBD2 - TRBJ2-7
TGTGCCAGCCACCCTAGCGAAAAGGCGCCATACTACAATGAGCAGTTCTTC CASHPSEKAPYYNEQFF TRBV5-5 - - TRBJ2-1
TGTGCCAGCAGTTCCCCTCTAGGGACAGGAAACACCGGGGAGCTGTTTTTT CASSSPLGTGNTGELFF TRBV27 TRBD1 - TRBJ2-2
TGTGCCAGTACGGCCAGGGGTCAGCCCCAGCATTTT CASTARGQPQHF TRBV19 - - TRBJ1-5
TGTGCCAGCAGCCTAACGGGGAGTCCCTCCTATGGCTACACCTTC CASSLTGSPSYGYTF TRBV7-9 - - TRBJ1-2
TGTGCCAGCAGCTTAAGCACTGAAGCTTTCTTT CASSLSTEAFF TRBV5-6 - - TRBJ1-1
TGTGCCTGGACGGTAGGCACTGAAGCTTTCTTT CAWTVGTEAFF TRBV19 - - TRBJ1-1
TGCGCCAGCAGCCAAGCCTCTCGGGCCCAGGGGTTCGATGAGCAGTTCTTC CASSQASRAQGFDEQFF TRBV4-3 - once TRBJ2-1
TGTGCCAGCAGCGTATGGGACTCTGGAAACACCATATATTTT CASSVWDSGNTIYF TRBV9 - - TRBJ1-3
TGTGCCAGCAGCTTAGCCGGCCCAGGAGATACGCAGTATTTT CASSLAGPGDTQYF TRBV7-8 - - TRBJ2-3
TGTGCTAGCAGCTTGGGTCCCTTGAGGGAGACCCAGTACTTC CASSLGPLRETQYF TRBV7-7 - - TRBJ2-5
TGTGCCAGCACGGAGGCGGTGGCTAATGAAAAACTGTTTTTT CASTEAVANEKLFF TRBV25-1 - - TRBJ1-4
TGTGCCAGCAGTGAGGAATCGAACACTGAAGCTTTCTTT CASSEESNTEAFF TRBV6-5 - - TRBJ1-1
TGTGCCTACCAGGGCGGTGGCACTGAAGCTTTCTTT CAYQGGGTEAFF TRBV30 - - TRBJ1-1
TGTGCCAGCAGTTACTCCTTCGTGAACACTGAAGCTTTCTTT CASSYSFVNTEAFF TRBV6-5 - once TRBJ1-1
TGTGCCAGCAGCGCCACAGGGGGCGATGAAAAACTGTTTTTT CASSATGGDEKLFF TRBV7-6 TRBD1 - TRBJ1-4
TGTGCCAGCAGTCATTTGGAGGGGGCGGGGACTGAAGCTTTCTTT CASSHLEGAGTEAFF TRBV27 TRBD1 - TRBJ1-1
TGTGCCAGCAGCGCGATATGGGACGGATCCTACGAGCAGTACTTC CASSAIWDGSYEQYF TRBV9 - - TRBJ2-7
TGTGCCAGCAGCGTGGACGGACATTCCGGGGAGCTGTTTTTT CASSVDGHSGELFF TRBV9 - - TRBJ2-2
TGTGCCAGCAGCTTAGGGGCACTAGCGGATTATAACACAGATACGCAGTATTTT CASSLGALADYNTDTQYF TRBV11-2 TRBD2 - TRBJ2-3
TGCGCCAGCAGCCAAGAAAGCACAGGGGAAGTGGCTGGGGCCAACGTCCTGACTTTC CASSQESTGEVAGANVLTF TRBV4-3 TRBD1 - TRBJ2-6
TGTGCCAGCACGGTCAGCTCCTACGAGCAGTACTTC CASTVSSYEQYF TRBV7-9 - - TRBJ2-7